A selection of T cell receptor beta chains follows, all from one sample in a study of shared clonotypes between healthy human individuals. The repertoire was sequenced with immunoSEQ multiplex PCR; TCRdb's copy has only in-frame clones and lacks some. The table includes 2.3 million or so clones, 93% detected once. The sequencing input was naive CD4+ T cells from PBMCs. These receptors were taken from a man aged 18 to 35 in good health. Some clones in this sample may be carry-over from other donors' samples. The CDR3 runs from the conserved cysteine through the conserved F or W. D genes are given only for firm matches. Rows may omit the clone size; those that give it use once, few, many or a size class.

clone_size,j_call,d_call,v_call,cdr3_length,cdr3_aa,cdr3_nt
NA,TRBJ1-4,NA,TRBV5-1,15,CASSLSVGRDEKLFF,TGCGCCAGCAGCTTGTCGGTCGGCAGGGATGAAAAACTGTTTTTT
NA,TRBJ2-1,NA,TRBV4-1,15,CASSQAEFPYNEQFF,TGCGCCAGCAGCCAAGCCGAATTCCCCTACAATGAGCAGTTCTTC
NA,TRBJ1-5,NA,TRBV4-1,12,CASSGGGQPQHF,TGCGCCAGCAGCGGGGGTGGCCAGCCCCAGCATTTT
once,TRBJ2-1,NA,TRBV7-2,14,CASSSSVTYNEQFF,TGTGCCAGCAGCTCTAGTGTCACCTACAATGAGCAGTTCTTC
NA,TRBJ1-1,TRBD1,TRBV5-1,14,CASSLGGRDTEAFF,TGCGCCAGCAGCTTAGGGGGCAGAGACACTGAAGCTTTCTTT
NA,TRBJ2-2,NA,TRBV5-1,15,CASSFGDTYTGELFF,TGCGCCAGCAGCTTCGGGGACACCTACACCGGGGAGCTGTTTTTT
NA,TRBJ2-1,NA,TRBV6-1,15,CASTERGAFYNEQFF,TGTGCCAGCACCGAAAGGGGAGCGTTCTACAATGAGCAGTTCTTC
few,TRBJ1-1,NA,TRBV19,15,CASSQTGRQNTEAFF,TGTGCCAGTAGCCAAACGGGACGGCAGAACACTGAAGCTTTCTTT
NA,TRBJ2-2,TRBD1,TRBV9,16,CASSVSGGARAGELFF,TGTGCCAGCAGCGTTTCAGGGGGCGCTAGGGCCGGGGAGCTGTTTTTT
NA,TRBJ2-1,TRBD2,TRBV9,16,CASSAGRTSGTNEQFF,TGTGCCAGCAGCGCAGGAAGGACTAGCGGGACCAATGAGCAGTTCTTC
few,TRBJ2-7,TRBD1,TRBV5-1,14,CASSFRTGAYEQYF,TGCGCCAGCAGCTTCAGGACAGGGGCCTACGAGCAGTACTTC
once,TRBJ2-5,NA,TRBV2,15,CASGGRTARQETQYF,TGTGCCAGCGGGGGACGGACAGCTAGACAAGAGACCCAGTACTTC
NA,TRBJ1-5,TRBD1,TRBV28,16,CASSLDGQGRAQPQHF,TGTGCCAGCAGTCTAGACGGACAGGGGAGGGCTCAGCCCCAGCATTTT
NA,TRBJ1-2,TRBD1,TRBV9,17,CASSVDNRDRANYGYTF,TGTGCCAGCAGCGTAGATAACCGGGACAGGGCGAACTATGGCTACACCTTC
few,TRBJ2-7,NA,TRBV20-1,11,CSASPGQGRYF,TGCAGTGCTAGCCCCGGGCAGGGGCGGTACTTC
NA,TRBJ1-1,NA,TRBV7-2,15,CASSLGRGIGTEAFF,TGTGCCAGCAGCTTGGGTAGGGGGATTGGCACTGAAGCTTTCTTT
NA,TRBJ2-7,NA,TRBV25-1,16,CASSANRAGKNYEQYF,TGTGCCAGCAGTGCCAATAGGGCCGGGAAGAACTACGAGCAGTACTTC
NA,TRBJ2-1,TRBD2,TRBV27,16,CASSSLGTSHYNEQFF,TGTGCCAGCAGTTCCCTTGGGACTAGCCACTACAATGAGCAGTTCTTC
NA,TRBJ2-3,NA,TRBV29-1,13,CSVAVSSADTQYF,TGCAGCGTTGCGGTTAGCAGCGCAGATACGCAGTATTTT
NA,TRBJ2-5,NA,TRBV30,13,CAWSGQHQETQYF,TGTGCCTGGAGCGGACAGCACCAAGAGACCCAGTACTTC
NA,TRBJ2-4,TRBD1,TRBV5-4,15,CASSPGGQGENIQYF,TGTGCCAGCAGCCCCGGGGGACAGGGAGAAAACATTCAGTACTTC
NA,TRBJ1-4,NA,TRBV6-4,14,CASSATPRGEKLFF,TGTGCCAGCAGTGCGACTCCAAGGGGTGAAAAACTGTTTTTT
NA,TRBJ1-2,NA,TRBV7-8,14,CASSLAPSLGGYTF,TGTGCCAGCAGCTTAGCCCCAAGCTTGGGGGGCTACACCTTC